A selection of T cell receptor beta chains follows, all from one sample in a study of T cell responses to AZD1222 COVID-19 vaccine. Clones were sequenced by immunoSEQ multiplex PCR, and TCRdb holds only the in-frame ones, with some missing. The table records fewer than 150,000 clones, 85% to 95% of them present only once. The sequenced sample was peripheral blood, obtained on day 0 of AZD1222 vaccination. The receptors were gathered from an adult in good health. CDR3s include the opening cysteine and the closing phenylalanine or tryptophan. Each record gives: clone size, D gene, J gene, V gene, CDR3 protein, CDR3 DNA. The D gene is left open where the match is weak. Some rows have no size entry. The others give once, few or many, or a class for an expanded clone.

abundance: .
d_gene: .
j_gene: TRBJ1-1
v_gene: TRBV5-1
CDR3aa: CASSFTVNTEAFF
CDR3nt: TGCGCCAGCAGCTTCACAGTGAACACTGAAGCTTTCTTT

abundance: .
d_gene: .
j_gene: TRBJ2-2
v_gene: TRBV28
CDR3aa: CASRPLPGELFF
CDR3nt: TGTGCCAGCAGGCCTCTACCCGGGGAGCTGTTTTTT

abundance: .
d_gene: TRBD1
j_gene: TRBJ1-1
v_gene: TRBV19
CDR3aa: CASSMWGIQGLGFF
CDR3nt: TGTGCCAGTAGTATGTGGGGGATACAGGGGTTAGGCTTCTTT

abundance: .
d_gene: TRBD1
j_gene: TRBJ2-4
v_gene: TRBV18
CDR3aa: CASSPTGDRNIQYF
CDR3nt: TGTGCCAGCTCACCGACAGGGGATAGGAACATTCAGTACTTC

abundance: .
d_gene: TRBD2
j_gene: TRBJ2-3
v_gene: TRBV7-2
CDR3aa: CASSGRTSGVVDTQYF
CDR3nt: TGTGCCAGCAGCGGACGGACTAGCGGGGTTGTAGATACGCAGTATTTT

abundance: .
d_gene: .
j_gene: TRBJ1-2
v_gene: TRBV29-1
CDR3aa: CSVWEGGYGYTF
CDR3nt: TGCAGCGTTTGGGAGGGCGGCTATGGCTACACCTTC

abundance: .
d_gene: .
j_gene: TRBJ1-2
v_gene: TRBV7-2
CDR3aa: CASSADILRPYGYTF
CDR3nt: TGTGCCAGCAGCGCCGACATCCTCAGGCCCTATGGCTACACCTTC

abundance: .
d_gene: TRBD2
j_gene: TRBJ2-2
v_gene: TRBV9
CDR3aa: CASSVHLRRGGTGELFF
CDR3nt: TGTGCCAGCAGCGTTCATCTGCGGAGGGGAGGGACCGGGGAGCTGTTTTTT

abundance: .
d_gene: .
j_gene: TRBJ1-1
v_gene: TRBV6-2/TRBV6-3
CDR3aa: CASSYGVEAFF
CDR3nt: TGTGCCAGCAGTTACGGGGTTGAAGCTTTCTTT

abundance: .
d_gene: TRBD2
j_gene: TRBJ2-7
v_gene: TRBV27
CDR3aa: CASSFSGGAREQYF
CDR3nt: TGTGCCAGCAGTTTTAGCGGGGGGGCAAGGGAGCAGTACTTC

abundance: .
d_gene: TRBD2
j_gene: TRBJ2-5
v_gene: TRBV13
CDR3aa: CASSLVTSGYQETQYF
CDR3nt: TGTGCCAGCAGCTTAGTGACTAGCGGCTACCAAGAGACCCAGTACTTC

abundance: .
d_gene: .
j_gene: TRBJ1-5
v_gene: TRBV19
CDR3aa: CASSPTSAGNQPQHF
CDR3nt: TGTGCCAGTAGTCCTACAAGCGCCGGCAATCAGCCCCAGCATTTT

abundance: .
d_gene: TRBD2
j_gene: TRBJ2-5
v_gene: TRBV27
CDR3aa: CASRPTGTRGETQYF
CDR3nt: TGTGCCAGCAGACCAACCGGGACTAGAGGAGAGACCCAGTACTTC

abundance: .
d_gene: .
j_gene: TRBJ2-7
v_gene: TRBV7-7
CDR3aa: CASSLGVAGYEQYF
CDR3nt: TGTGCTAGCAGCTTAGGGGTAGCCGGGTACGAGCAGTACTTC

abundance: .
d_gene: .
j_gene: TRBJ1-3
v_gene: TRBV18
CDR3aa: CASSPLVVGPSWTVSPRAGNTIYF
CDR3nt: TGTGCCAGCTCACCACTAGTTGTCGGGCCTAGTTGGACAGTAAGTCCGCGGGCTGGAAACACCATATATTTT

abundance: .
d_gene: .
j_gene: TRBJ1-1
v_gene: TRBV19
CDR3aa: CASSYGGIPRGTEAFF
CDR3nt: TGTGCCAGTTCGTATGGGGGGATCCCTCGTGGCACTGAAGCTTTCTTT

abundance: .
d_gene: TRBD1
j_gene: TRBJ1-3
v_gene: TRBV4-3
CDR3aa: CASSQEVGQGAGNTIYF
CDR3nt: TGCGCCAGCAGCCAAGAAGTTGGACAGGGGGCTGGAAACACCATATATTTT

abundance: .
d_gene: TRBD1
j_gene: TRBJ1-4
v_gene: TRBV4-3
CDR3aa: CASSQEQGWGEKLFF
CDR3nt: TGCGCCAGCAGCCAGGAACAGGGGTGGGGTGAAAAACTGTTTTTT

abundance: .
d_gene: .
j_gene: TRBJ2-1
v_gene: TRBV9
CDR3aa: CASSDRPNPYNEQFF
CDR3nt: TGTGCCAGCAGCGACAGACCTAATCCCTACAATGAGCAGTTCTTC

abundance: .
d_gene: .
j_gene: TRBJ1-1
v_gene: TRBV3-1/TRBV3-2
CDR3aa: CASSVENTEAFF
CDR3nt: TGTGCCAGCTCCGTCGAGAACACTGAAGCTTTCTTT

abundance: .
d_gene: .
j_gene: TRBJ1-1
v_gene: TRBV6-2/TRBV6-3
CDR3aa: CASSYLIPNTEAFF
CDR3nt: TGTGCCAGCAGTTACTTGATCCCGAACACTGAAGCTTTCTTT

abundance: .
d_gene: .
j_gene: TRBJ2-3
v_gene: TRBV4-3
CDR3aa: CASSQGTGRALDTQYF
CDR3nt: TGCGCCAGCAGCCAGGGAACAGGGCGCGCATTAGATACGCAGTATTTT

abundance: .
d_gene: .
j_gene: TRBJ2-7
v_gene: TRBV15
CDR3aa: CATRGGGDGRTYEQYF
CDR3nt: TGTGCCACCCGGGGCGGTGGGGACGGTCGCACCTACGAGCAGTACTTC

abundance: once
d_gene: TRBD2
j_gene: TRBJ2-3
v_gene: TRBV4-3
CDR3aa: CASSEGGRGTDTQYF
CDR3nt: TGCGCCAGCAGCGAGGGAGGGAGGGGCACAGATACGCAGTATTTT

abundance: .
d_gene: TRBD2
j_gene: TRBJ2-5
v_gene: TRBV6-2/TRBV6-3
CDR3aa: CASSLGTSGRETQYF
CDR3nt: TGTGCCAGCAGTCTTGGGACTAGCGGGAGGGAGACCCAGTACTTC

abundance: .
d_gene: .
j_gene: TRBJ2-1
v_gene: TRBV20-1
CDR3aa: CSARRSGHLIF
CDR3nt: TGCAGTGCTAGAAGGTCGGGACATCTAATCTTC

abundance: .
d_gene: TRBD1
j_gene: TRBJ1-2
v_gene: TRBV28
CDR3aa: CASSPPGQGGYGYTF
CDR3nt: TGTGCCAGCAGTCCCCCGGGACAGGGTGGCTATGGCTACACCTTC

abundance: .
d_gene: TRBD1
j_gene: TRBJ1-3
v_gene: TRBV7-8
CDR3aa: CASSLVRTGGFEFSGNTIYF
CDR3nt: TGTGCCAGCAGCTTAGTCCGGACAGGGGGCTTCGAGTTCTCTGGAAACACCATATATTTT

abundance: .
d_gene: .
j_gene: TRBJ1-2
v_gene: TRBV7-8
CDR3aa: CASSKTQANYGYTF
CDR3nt: TGTGCCAGCAGTAAAACACAGGCTAACTATGGCTACACCTTC

abundance: .
d_gene: TRBD1
j_gene: TRBJ2-1
v_gene: TRBV19
CDR3aa: CASSISGQYNEQFF
CDR3nt: TGTGCCAGTAGTATTTCGGGACAGTACAATGAGCAGTTCTTC

abundance: .
d_gene: .
j_gene: TRBJ1-3
v_gene: TRBV5-6
CDR3aa: CASSPRRGSRNTIYF
CDR3nt: TGTGCCAGCAGCCCCCGACGCGGCTCCAGAAACACCATATATTTT

abundance: once
d_gene: .
j_gene: TRBJ1-1
v_gene: TRBV29-1
CDR3aa: CSARWRGEVTEAFF
CDR3nt: TGCAGCGCCCGGTGGAGGGGAGAAGTAACTGAAGCTTTCTTT

abundance: .
d_gene: .
j_gene: TRBJ1-2
v_gene: TRBV24-1
CDR3aa: CATSESLANYGYTF
CDR3nt: TGTGCCACCAGTGAGAGTCTAGCTAACTATGGCTACACCTTC

abundance: .
d_gene: .
j_gene: TRBJ1-1
v_gene: TRBV6-6
CDR3aa: CASSYMGASGRTEAFF
CDR3nt: TGTGCCAGCAGTTACATGGGGGCGAGCGGGAGGACTGAAGCTTTCTTT

abundance: .
d_gene: .
j_gene: TRBJ1-2
v_gene: TRBV14
CDR3aa: CASSQVLGYGYTF
CDR3nt: TGTGCCAGCAGCCAAGTTTTAGGGTATGGCTACACCTTC

abundance: .
d_gene: TRBD2
j_gene: TRBJ2-7
v_gene: TRBV5-6
CDR3aa: CASSLETSGTYEQYF
CDR3nt: TGTGCCAGCAGCTTGGAGACTAGCGGGACCTACGAGCAGTACTTC

abundance: .
d_gene: TRBD1
j_gene: TRBJ1-1
v_gene: TRBV5-1
CDR3aa: CASSPQGATEAFF
CDR3nt: TGCGCCAGCAGCCCCCAGGGGGCCACTGAAGCTTTCTTT

abundance: .
d_gene: .
j_gene: TRBJ1-2
v_gene: TRBV6-2/TRBV6-3
CDR3aa: CASSNARINYGYTF
CDR3nt: TGTGCCAGCAGCAACGCTCGGATAAACTATGGCTACACCTTC